The T cell receptor (beta chain) described here comes from a study of Ad26.COV2.S vaccination and SARS-CoV-2 variants. This CDR3 has 16 amino acids. J gave up 10 bases and V 0 bases, and 8 bases lay outside the gene matches. The V gene's germline CDR1 is MNHEY and CDR2 SVGAGI. TCRdb's table, derived via immunoSEQ multiplex PCR, lists solely in-frame clones and lacks some. The profile shows about 680,000 clones, around 89% of them singletons. The treatment denotes: around 19 received Ad26.COV2.S at low or high dose, single or two shots; 5 received placebo; per-sample allocation not given. On day 63 after the first injection, vaccine and placebo recipients gave samples. Vaccination used an Ad26 vector expressing Wuhan-strain SARS-CoV-2 spike.

The receptor's source is a person aged 18-60 years who received the Ad26.COV2.S COVID-19 vaccine or a placebo. The rearrangement uses TRBV6-5 and TRBJ1-6; 8 nucleotides align to TRBD1. Sequenced material: peripheral blood, taken in a trial of Ad26.COV2.S vaccine versus placebo. The CDR3 protein is CASSYSADRVGSPLHF. As DNA, the CDR3 is TGTGCCAGCAGTTACTCGGCGGACAGGGTGGGATCACCCCTCCACTTT.